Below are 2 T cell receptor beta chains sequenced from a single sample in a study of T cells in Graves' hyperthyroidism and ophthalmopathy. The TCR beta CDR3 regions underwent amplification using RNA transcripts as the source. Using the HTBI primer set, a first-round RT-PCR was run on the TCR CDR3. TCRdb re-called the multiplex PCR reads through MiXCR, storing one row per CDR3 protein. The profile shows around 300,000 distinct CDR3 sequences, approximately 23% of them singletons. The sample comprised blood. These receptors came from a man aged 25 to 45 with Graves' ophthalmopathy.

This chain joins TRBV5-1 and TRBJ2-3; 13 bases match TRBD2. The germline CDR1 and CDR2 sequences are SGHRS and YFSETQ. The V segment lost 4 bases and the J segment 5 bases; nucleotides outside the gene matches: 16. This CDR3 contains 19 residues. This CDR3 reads CASSPLVTSGRGSGDTQYF. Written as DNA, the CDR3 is TGCGCCAGCAGCCCCCTCGTAACTAGCGGGAGGGGGTCGGGAGATACGCAGTATTTT. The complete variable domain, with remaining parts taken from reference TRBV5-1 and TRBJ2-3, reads KAGVTQTPRYLIKTRGQQVTLSCSPISGHRSVSWYQQTPGQGLQFLFEYFSETQRNKGNFPGRFSGRQFSNSRSEMNVSTLELGDSALYLCASSPLVTSGRGSGDTQYFGPGTRLTVL.

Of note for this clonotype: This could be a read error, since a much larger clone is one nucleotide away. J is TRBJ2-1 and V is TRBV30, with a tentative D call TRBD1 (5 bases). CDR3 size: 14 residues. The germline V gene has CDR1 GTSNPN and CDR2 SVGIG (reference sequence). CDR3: CAWRKGPGYNEQSF. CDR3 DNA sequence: TGTGCCTGGAGGAAGGGGCCTGGGTACAATGAGCAGTCCTTC.